Below, 5 T cell receptor beta chains from the same sample are listed, as sequenced in a study of human T cells and chemical hapten exposure. MiXCR was run by TCRdb on the RACE reads, yielding one entry per CDR3 protein. The sample lists under 200,000 distinct CDR3 sequences, about 15% occurring once. Time point given: patch test 1, 2 weeks after DPC sensitization. Treatment: therapeutic diphenylcyclopropenone sensitization with weekly scalp DPC. Specimen: whole blood, collected in connection with sensitization to the hapten diphenylcyclopropenone (DPC). These receptors were collected from a woman in her twenties or thirties with alopecia areata. Some clones in this sample may be carry-over from other donors' samples.

This clonotype was counted a single time. The chain joins TRBV7-9 to TRBJ1-1, with TRBD1 identical over 7 bases. Unmatched junction bases numbered 4, after V lost 1 base and J lost 11 bases. This CDR3 contains 12 residues. The germline gives CDR1 SEHNR, CDR2 FQNEAQ (reference sequence). The CDR3 here is CASSLDRGEAFF. The DNA for the CDR3 is TGTGCCAGCAGCTTAGACAGGGGTGAGGCTTTCTTT.

This clonotype turned up a few times. The chain uses TRBV12-3 or TRBV12-4 and TRBJ2-5; 9 bases line up with TRBD1. The CDR3 contains 14 residues. V lost 5 bases, J lost 3 bases, and 4 bases stayed unmatched. Here the CDR3 DNA reads TGTGCCAGCAGTAAATGGACAGGGGAAGAGACCCAGTACTTC. Its protein is CASSKWTGEETQYF.

Comments on this clonotype: Just one base apart from a much larger clone, this may be a read error. The chain recombines TRBV7-6 with TRBJ1-6; a possible D gene is TRBD1 (6 bases). The CDR3 contains 13 residues. CDR1 SGHVS and CDR2 FNYEAQ come from the germline V gene. This CDR3 is CVSSEAGDSPLHF. CDR3 nucleotides: TGTGTCAGCAGCGAGGCAGGGGATTCACCCCTCCACTTT.

This clonotype was counted ten times or more. The chain recombines TRBV21-1 with TRBJ2-4. TRBV21-1 is flagged as a pseudogene. The CDR3 consists of 11 residues. The CDR3: CASRTKNIQYF. CDR3 nucleotides: TGTGCCAGCAGGACTAAAAACATTCAGTACTTC.

This clonotype was seen a handful of times. The J gene is TRBJ1-6, the V gene TRBV28; D unclear. This CDR3 has 15 amino acids. Trimming left V 5 bases short and J 1 base short, with 9 bases between. The germline V gene has CDR1 MDHEN and CDR2 SYDVKM. Here the CDR3 DNA reads TGTGCCAGCAGTGCCCTGGGGTCCTATAATTCACCCCTCCACTTT. Its translation is CASSALGSYNSPLHF. Drawing the rest from reference TRBV28 and TRBJ1-6, the complete variable domain is DVKVTQSSRYLVKRTGEKVFLECVQDMDHENMFWYRQDPGLGLRLIYFSYDVKMKEKGDIPEGYSVSREKKERFSLILESASTNQTSMYLCASSALGSYNSPLHFGNGTRLTVT.